This T cell receptor (beta chain) was sequenced in a study of T cells in Graves' hyperthyroidism and ophthalmopathy. Study-wide context: It was at initial diagnosis, before any treatment, that peripheral blood was collected.

As to this clonotype: Its antigen is undetermined.

Study-wide findings and caveats: Through a model of 13 V-J features, ophthalmopathy was separated from stable hyperthyroidism.

Each person with ophthalmopathy scored at least 3 on the Clinical Activity Score, reached NOSPECS grade 4 or higher, and had been ill under 3 months. The diagnoses drew upon clinical symptoms, serum thyroxine and TRAb, thyroid ultrasound and orbital computed tomography. CDR1 MRHNA and CDR2 SNTAGT come from the germline V gene. Deletions cut 6 bases from V and 2 bases from J, with 10 bases between. The CDR3 contains 14 residues. The investigators amplified TCR beta CDR3 regions from RNA transcripts. The HTBI primer set was used in a first-round RT-PCR of the TCR CDR3. MiXCR was run by TCRdb on the multiplex PCR reads, yielding one entry per CDR3 protein. The sample includes 500,000 to 750,000 distinct CDR3 sequences, approximately 15% of them seen just once.

The sample was blood. The chain links TRBV6-4 to TRBJ2-2; D is possibly TRBD1 (7 bases). This clonotype was sampled from a woman under 30 with Graves' ophthalmopathy. CDR3 coding DNA: TGTGCCAGCAGGCGGGACAGAAACACCGGGGAGCTGTTTTTT. Translation: CASRRDRNTGELFF.